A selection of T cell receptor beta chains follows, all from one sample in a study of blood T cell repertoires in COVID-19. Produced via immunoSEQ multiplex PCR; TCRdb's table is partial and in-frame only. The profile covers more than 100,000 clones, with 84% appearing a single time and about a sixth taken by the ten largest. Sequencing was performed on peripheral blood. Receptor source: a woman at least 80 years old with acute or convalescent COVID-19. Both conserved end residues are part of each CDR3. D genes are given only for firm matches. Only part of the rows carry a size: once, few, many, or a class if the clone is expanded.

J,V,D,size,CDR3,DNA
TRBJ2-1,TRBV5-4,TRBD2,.,CASSSGLAGNNEQFF,TGTGCCAGCAGCTCGGGACTAGCGGGGAACAATGAGCAGTTCTTC
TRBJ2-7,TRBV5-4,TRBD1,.,CATGTGAYEQYF,TGTGCCACCGGGACAGGGGCCTACGAGCAGTACTTC
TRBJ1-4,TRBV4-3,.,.,CASSQTGGAVREKLFF,TGCGCCAGCAGCCAGACGGGGGGCGCGGTCCGGGAAAAACTGTTTTTT
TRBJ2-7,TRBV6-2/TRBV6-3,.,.,CASSYGQRAYEQYF,TGTGCCAGCAGTTACGGACAGAGAGCCTACGAGCAGTACTTC
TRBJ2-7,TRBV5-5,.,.,CASSLGGQTQFEQYF,TGTGCCAGCAGCTTGGGTGGACAGACCCAGTTCGAGCAGTACTTC
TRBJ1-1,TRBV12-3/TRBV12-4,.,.,CASTRQANTEAFF,TGTGCCAGCACCAGACAGGCTAACACTGAAGCTTTCTTT
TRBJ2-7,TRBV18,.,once,CASSSRATTTYEQYF,TGTGCCAGCTCATCTAGGGCGACTACTACCTACGAGCAGTACTTC
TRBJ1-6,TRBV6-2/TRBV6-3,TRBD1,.,CASSTYRGLSPLHF,TGTGCCAGCAGTACCTACAGGGGGCTTTCACCCCTCCACTTT
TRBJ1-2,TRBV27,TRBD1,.,CASSSRQGMGYGYTF,TGTGCCAGCAGTTCGAGACAGGGCATGGGCTATGGCTACACCTTC
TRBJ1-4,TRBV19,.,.,CASSAKTWTVGSEKLFF,TGTGCCAGTAGTGCCAAAACTTGGACAGTCGGGTCTGAAAAACTGTTTTTT
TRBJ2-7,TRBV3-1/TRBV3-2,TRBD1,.,CASSHPGQGLYEQYF,TGTGCCAGCAGCCACCCGGGACAGGGCCTTTACGAGCAGTACTTC